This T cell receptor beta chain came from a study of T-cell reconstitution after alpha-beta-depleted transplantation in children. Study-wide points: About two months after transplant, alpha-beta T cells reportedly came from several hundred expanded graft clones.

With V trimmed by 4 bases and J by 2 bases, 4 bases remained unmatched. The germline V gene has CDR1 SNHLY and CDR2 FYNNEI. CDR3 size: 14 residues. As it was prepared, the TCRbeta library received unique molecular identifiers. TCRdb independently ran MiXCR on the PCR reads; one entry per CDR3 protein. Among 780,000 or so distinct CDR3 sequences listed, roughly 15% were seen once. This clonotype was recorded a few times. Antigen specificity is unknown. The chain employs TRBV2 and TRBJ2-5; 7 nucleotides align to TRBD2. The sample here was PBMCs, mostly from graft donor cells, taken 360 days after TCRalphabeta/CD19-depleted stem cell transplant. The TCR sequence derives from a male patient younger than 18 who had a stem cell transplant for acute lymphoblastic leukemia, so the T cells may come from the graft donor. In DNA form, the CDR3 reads TGTGCCAGCAGTGGCCAGGGACTACAAGAGACCCAGTACTTC. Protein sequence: CASSGQGLQETQYF.